The clone carrying this T cell receptor beta chain was detected only a few times. The antigen remains undetermined. With 2 bases clipped from V and 1 base from J, the junction kept 8 bases outside the gene matches. CDR1 and CDR2 (germline): SGHRS, YFSETQ. The CDR3 runs to 17 residues. This record comes from a study of T cell responses to AZD1222 COVID-19 vaccine. In the study overall: Second-dose schedules of about 4 or about 12 weeks were combined. Overall study findings and caveats: Baseline serostatus was positive in only a handful of AZD1222 recipients. Females outnumbered males among donors, who were mostly white British; clonal diversity was possibly underestimated.

Repertoires were generated with immunoSEQ multiplex PCR, while TCRdb's copy carries only in-frame clones and drops some. The sample has about 92,000 clones; over 75% are singletons. This chain joins TRBV5-1 and TRBJ2-3; 9 bases line up with TRBD2. This TCR came from an adult in good health. Material: peripheral blood, obtained on day 0 of AZD1222 vaccination. CDR3 loop: CASSLRSSGDRTDTQYF. As DNA, the CDR3 is TGCGCCAGCAGCTTAAGATCTAGCGGGGACCGCACAGATACGCAGTATTTT.